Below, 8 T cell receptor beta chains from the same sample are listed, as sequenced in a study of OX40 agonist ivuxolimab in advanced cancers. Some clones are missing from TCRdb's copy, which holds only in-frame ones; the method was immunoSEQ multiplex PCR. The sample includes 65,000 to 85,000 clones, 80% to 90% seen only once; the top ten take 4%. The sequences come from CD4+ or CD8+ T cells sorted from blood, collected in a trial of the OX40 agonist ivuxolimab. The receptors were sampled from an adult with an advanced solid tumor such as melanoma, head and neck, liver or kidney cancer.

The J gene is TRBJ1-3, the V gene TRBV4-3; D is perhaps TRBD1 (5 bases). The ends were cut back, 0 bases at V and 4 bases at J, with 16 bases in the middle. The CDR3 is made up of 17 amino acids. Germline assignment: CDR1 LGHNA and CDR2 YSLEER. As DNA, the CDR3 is TGCGCCAGCAGCCAAGATTGGGAGGGGTCGGGGGGAAACACCATATATTTT. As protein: CASSQDWEGSGGNTIYF.

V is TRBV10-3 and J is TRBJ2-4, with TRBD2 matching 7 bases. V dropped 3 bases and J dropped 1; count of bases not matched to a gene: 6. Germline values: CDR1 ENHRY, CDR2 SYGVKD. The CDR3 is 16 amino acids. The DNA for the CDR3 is TGTGCCATCAGTGAACCTGGGGAGGGGGCCAAAAACATTCAGTACTTC. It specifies CAISEPGEGAKNIQYF.

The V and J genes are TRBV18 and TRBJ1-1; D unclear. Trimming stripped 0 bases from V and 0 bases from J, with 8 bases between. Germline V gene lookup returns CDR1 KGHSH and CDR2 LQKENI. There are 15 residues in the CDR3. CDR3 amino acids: CASSPPGTMNTEAFF. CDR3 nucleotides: TGTGCCAGCTCACCACCGGGAACAATGAACACTGAAGCTTTCTTT. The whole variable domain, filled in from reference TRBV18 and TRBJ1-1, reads NAGVMQNPRHLVRRRGQEARLRCSPMKGHSHVYWYRQLPEEGLKFMVYLQKENIIDESGMPKERFSAEFPKEGPSILRIQQVVRGDSAAYFCASSPPGTMNTEAFFGQGTRLTVV.

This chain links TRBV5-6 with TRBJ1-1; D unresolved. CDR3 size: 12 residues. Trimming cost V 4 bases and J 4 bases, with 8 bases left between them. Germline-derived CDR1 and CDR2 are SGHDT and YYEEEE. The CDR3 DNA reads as TGTGCCAGCAGCCTTCAGAGCACTGAAGCTTTCTTT. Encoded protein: CASSLQSTEAFF.

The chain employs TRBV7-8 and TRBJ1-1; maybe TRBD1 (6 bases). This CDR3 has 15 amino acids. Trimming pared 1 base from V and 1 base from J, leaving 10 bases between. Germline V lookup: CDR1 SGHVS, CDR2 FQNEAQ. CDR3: CASSLVETGNTEAFF. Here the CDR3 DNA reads TGTGCCAGCAGCTTAGTTGAGACAGGGAACACTGAAGCTTTCTTT.

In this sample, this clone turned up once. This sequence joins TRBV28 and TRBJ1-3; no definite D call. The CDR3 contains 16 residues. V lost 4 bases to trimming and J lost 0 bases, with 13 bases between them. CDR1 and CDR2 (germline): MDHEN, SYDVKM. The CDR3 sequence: CASSSPWAPSGNTIYF. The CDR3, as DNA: TGTGCCAGCAGTTCCCCGTGGGCCCCCTCTGGAAACACCATATATTTT.

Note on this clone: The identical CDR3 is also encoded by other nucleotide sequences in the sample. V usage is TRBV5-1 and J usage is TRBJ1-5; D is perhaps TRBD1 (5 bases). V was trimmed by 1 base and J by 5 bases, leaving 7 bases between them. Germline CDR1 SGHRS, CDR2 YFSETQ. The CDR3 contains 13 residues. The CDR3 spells CASSLQGDQPQHF. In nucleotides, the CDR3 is TGCGCCAGCAGCTTGCAGGGTGATCAGCCCCAGCATTTT. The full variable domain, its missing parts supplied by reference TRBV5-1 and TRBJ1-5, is KAGVTQTPRYLIKTRGQQVTLSCSPISGHRSVSWYQQTPGQGLQFLFEYFSETQRNKGNFPGRFSGRQFSNSRSEMNVSTLELGDSALYLCASSLQGDQPQHFGDGTRLSIL.

Here the CDR3 DNA reads TGTGCCAGCAGCCAAGATCGATGGGGGGGAAACACTGAAGCTTTCTTT. It is translated as CASSQDRWGGNTEAFF. This sequence joins TRBV4-2 and TRBJ1-1; TRBD1 is a possible D gene (5 bases). This CDR3 is built from 16 residues. The V gene's germline CDR1 is LGHNA and CDR2 YNFKEQ. V dropped 0 bases and J dropped 2 bases, with 13 bases sitting between them.